The 18 T cell receptor beta chains listed next were all sequenced from one sample in a study of blood T cells in healthy people across ages. Then a second PCR, running roughly 6 to 11 cycles, was carried out with a sample-barcoded 5' primer and a J-beta primer mix. TCRdb processed the 5' RACE reads anew with MiXCR; each CDR3 protein has one entry. The sample contains over 1,500,000 distinct CDR3 sequences, 49% of which appear only once. The sample was blood. All receptors derive from a woman aged 40 to 55 in good health.

The V and J genes are TRBV6-1 and TRBJ2-5, with D unclear. The better agreement between TRBJ2-7 and the DNA end casts doubt on the J call. CDR1 is MNHNS and CDR2 is SASEGT in the germline V gene. This CDR3 has 13 residues. The CDR3 region is CASSEALPFEQYF. The CDR3, as DNA: TGTGCCAGCAGTGAAGCGCTTCCATTCGAGCAGTACTTC.

Only a few counts were recorded for this clonotype. The chain is built from TRBV28 and TRBJ2-5; the match to TRBD1 covers 7 bases. With 6 bases clipped from V and 4 bases from J, the junction kept 11 bases outside the gene matches. The CDR3 spans 15 residues. From germline, CDR1 is MDHEN and CDR2 SYDVKM. The CDR3 nucleotides read TGTGCCAGCAGACCACAGGGGCATTACGGAGAGACCCAGTACTTC. Its protein is CASRPQGHYGETQYF.

Only a few counts were recorded for this clonotype. The rearrangement joins TRBV3-1 to TRBJ2-5; D unclear. V lost 0 bases and J 2 bases, leaving 10 bases between the germline ends. Germline CDR1 is LGHDT and CDR2 is YNNKEL (reference sequence). This CDR3 has 15 residues. The CDR3 nucleotides are TGTGCCAGCAGCCAAGAGTGGACGGAACAAGAGACCCAGTACTTC. Translating it yields CASSQEWTEQETQYF.

The rearrangement links TRBV13 to TRBJ2-5; 7 nucleotides line up with TRBD1. The germline gives CDR1 PRHDT, CDR2 FYEKMQ (reference sequence). There are 16 residues in the CDR3. V lost 4 bases and J lost 3; bases outside the gene matches: 11. The CDR3 reads CASSSRNQGDEETQYF. The CDR3 nucleotides read TGTGCCAGCAGCTCCCGAAATCAGGGGGACGAAGAGACCCAGTACTTC.

There are a few counts of this clonotype. The chain recombines TRBV10-3 with TRBJ2-7; D remains ambiguous. The germline V and J ends were trimmed by 2 bases and 2 bases, with 4 bases remaining between them. Per the germline V gene, CDR1 is ENHRY and CDR2 is SYGVKD. The CDR3 spans 12 residues. DNA of the CDR3: TGTGCCATCAGTGAGACAGCCTACGAGCAGTACTTC. This sequence encodes CAISETAYEQYF.

This clonotype was counted a few times. The chain has TRBV6-2 or TRBV6-3 and TRBJ1-1; D is undetermined. Germline V CDR1 and CDR2: MNHEY, SVGEGT. This CDR3 contains 14 residues. Trimming removed 2 bases from V and 10 bases from J, with 17 bases in between. CDR3 loop: CASSYAGLRGGAFF. DNA of the CDR3: TGTGCCAGCAGTTACGCCGGCCTGCGCGGCGGAGCTTTCTTT.

This clonotype was picked up a small number of times. V is TRBV4-3 and J is TRBJ2-7; 9 positions match TRBD1. The CDR3 sequence is 16 residues long. V lost 0 bases and J lost 1; bases outside the gene matches: 4. Germline V gives CDR1 LGHNA, CDR2 YSLEER. Here the CDR3 DNA reads TGCGCCAGCAGCCAAGATACAGGGGGCATATCCTACGAGCAGTACTTC. Its translation: CASSQDTGGISYEQYF.

This clonotype was counted once. The chain combines TRBV13 with TRBJ2-3, with 9 bases that match TRBD2. Looked up from germline, CDR1 is PRHDT and CDR2 is FYEKMQ (reference sequence). The length of the CDR3 is 19 residues. J gave up 2 bases and V 0 bases, and 12 bases lay outside the gene matches. The CDR3 region is CASSLGLTNSGGLTDTQYF. The CDR3 coding sequence is TGTGCCAGCAGCTTAGGCCTAACGAATAGCGGGGGCCTCACAGATACGCAGTATTTT.

This clonotype was recorded only once. The chain joins TRBV5-4 to TRBJ2-2; tentatively, D is TRBD1 (6 bases). The V gene's germline CDR1 is SGHNT and CDR2 YYREEE (reference sequence). V shed 9 bases and J shed 6 bases, with 9 bases lying between them. This CDR3 comprises 11 residues. The CDR3 reads CATRQAGELFF. CDR3 coding DNA: TGTGCCACCCGACAGGCCGGGGAGCTGTTTTTT.

V and J are TRBV20-1 and TRBJ2-5; D is uncertain. The V and J ends lost 0 bases and 1 base respectively, with 9 bases between them. Germline V gene data show CDR1 as DFQATT and CDR2 as SNEGSKA (reference sequence). The CDR3 spans 14 residues. The CDR3 DNA sequence: TGCAGTGCTAGAGATCTGGGCGCCCAAGAGACCCAGTACTTC. This gives the protein CSARDLGAQETQYF.

The rearrangement links TRBV7-8 to TRBJ2-1; 12 bases fit TRBD2. The CDR3 is made up of 17 amino acids. After removal of 1 base from V and 13 bases from J, the junction contained 14 bases not matched to a gene. From germline, CDR1 is SGHVS and CDR2 FQNEAQ. The CDR3 coding sequence is TGTGCCAGCAGCTTAGGGGGACTAGCGGGCGGACAAGAGACCCAGTTCTTC. It specifies CASSLGGLAGGQETQFF.

The chain has TRBV20-1 and TRBJ2-5; TRBD2 aligns across 10 bases. The CDR3 has 15 residues. CDR1 and CDR2 from the germline V gene are DFQATT and SNEGSKA (reference sequence). The trim removed 5 bases at V and 5 bases at J, leaving 11 bases unmatched. CDR3 residues: CSASRVSGGRETQYF. The CDR3 DNA sequence: TGCAGTGCTTCCCGAGTTAGCGGGGGGAGGGAGACCCAGTACTTC.

This clonotype came up a few times. The chain is built from TRBV15 and TRBJ1-5, with TRBD1 as a possible D gene (5 bases). Trimming shortened V by 6 bases and J by 3 bases, and 12 bases separated the two germline ends. The CDR3 length is 14 residues. Germline V gene lookup returns CDR1 LNHNV and CDR2 YYDKDF (reference sequence). CDR3 sequence (DNA): TGTGCCACCAGTGTGGGGCAGATCAATCAGCCCCAGCATTTT. Translation gives CATSVGQINQPQHF. Full variable domain (rest looked up from reference TRBV15 and TRBJ1-5): DAMVIQNPRYQVTQFGKPVTLSCSQTLNHNVMYWYQQKSSQAPKLLFHYYDKDFNNEADTPDNFQSRRPNTSFCFLDIRSPGLGDTAMYLCATSVGQINQPQHFGDGTRLSIL.

On this clonotype itself: At one boundary the junction diverges from the germline segment, which might be a read error. CDR3 coding DNA: TGTGCCAGCAGCCCGACAGTTTGGAATGGGCAGTTCTTC. It encodes CASSPTVWNGQFF. The chain uses TRBV14 and TRBJ2-1; a weak D match, TRBD1 (5 bases). Germline CDR1 reads SGHDN; CDR2 reads FVKESK. This CDR3 is built from 13 residues.

The chain has TRBV20-1 and TRBJ2-1; 14 bases map to TRBD2. The germline gives CDR1 DFQATT, CDR2 SNEGSKA (reference sequence). Trimming took 0 bases from V and 9 from J; bases not matched to a gene: 7. There are 16 residues in the CDR3. The CDR3 sequence: CSARDLYGTSGSEQFF. In DNA, the CDR3 is TGCAGTGCTAGAGATCTTTACGGGACTAGCGGGAGTGAGCAGTTCTTC.

This clonotype appeared a few times. CDR3 bases: TGTGCCAGCAGCTTAGGTTCTAGCGTCTCTGGGGCCAACGTCCTGACTTTC. This gives the protein CASSLGSSVSGANVLTF. V and J are TRBV5-5 and TRBJ2-6; tentatively, D is TRBD2 (6 bases). Trimming pared 2 bases from V and 0 bases from J, leaving 12 bases between. The CDR3 contains 17 residues. Germline V gene lookup returns CDR1 SGHKS and CDR2 YYEKEE (reference sequence).

The rearrangement uses TRBV7-9 and TRBJ1-5; D is ambiguous. The CDR3 spans 14 residues. V was clipped by 5 bases and J by 4 bases, with 12 bases between them. Germline-derived CDR1 and CDR2 are SEHNR and FQNEAQ (reference sequence). CDR3 in amino acids: CASSPSTQNQPQHF. The CDR3 DNA is TGTGCCAGCAGCCCCAGTACGCAAAATCAGCCCCAGCATTTT.

There are a few counts of this clonotype. The chain is built from TRBV20-1 and TRBJ2-4, with TRBD1 matching over 7 bases. Germline CDR1 reads DFQATT; CDR2 reads SNEGSKA (reference sequence). The CDR3 runs 14 residues. The CDR3 reads CSTNRGIAKNIQYF. The CDR3 bases are TGCAGCACGAACAGGGGCATAGCCAAAAACATTCAGTACTTC.